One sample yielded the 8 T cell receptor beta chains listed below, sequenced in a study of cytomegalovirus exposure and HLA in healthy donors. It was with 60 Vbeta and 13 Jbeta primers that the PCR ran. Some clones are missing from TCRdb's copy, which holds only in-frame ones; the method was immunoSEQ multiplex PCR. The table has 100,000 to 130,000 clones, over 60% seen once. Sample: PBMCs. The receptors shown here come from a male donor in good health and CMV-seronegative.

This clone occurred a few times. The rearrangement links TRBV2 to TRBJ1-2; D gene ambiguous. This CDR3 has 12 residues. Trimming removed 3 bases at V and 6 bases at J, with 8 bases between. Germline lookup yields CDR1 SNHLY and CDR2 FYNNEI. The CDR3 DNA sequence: TGTGCCAGCAGTGACCGGGGAAATGGCTACACCTTC. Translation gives CASSDRGNGYTF.

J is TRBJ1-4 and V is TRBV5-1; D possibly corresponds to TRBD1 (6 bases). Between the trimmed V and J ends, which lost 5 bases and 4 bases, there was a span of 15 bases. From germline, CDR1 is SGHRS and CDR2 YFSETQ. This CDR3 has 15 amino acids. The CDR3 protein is CASSSQGFGNEKLFF. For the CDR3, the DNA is TGCGCCAGCAGTTCGCAGGGGTTTGGTAATGAAAAACTGTTTTTT.

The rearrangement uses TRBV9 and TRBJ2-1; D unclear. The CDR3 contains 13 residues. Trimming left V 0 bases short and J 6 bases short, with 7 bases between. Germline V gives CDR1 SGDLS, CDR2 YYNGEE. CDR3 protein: CASSVVASNEQFF. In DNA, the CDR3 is TGTGCCAGCAGCGTAGTTGCCAGCAATGAGCAGTTCTTC.

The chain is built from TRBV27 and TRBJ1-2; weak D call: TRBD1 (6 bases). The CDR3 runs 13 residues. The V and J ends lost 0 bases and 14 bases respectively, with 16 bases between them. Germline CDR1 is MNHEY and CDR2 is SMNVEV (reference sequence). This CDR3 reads CASSLSPAGVRTF. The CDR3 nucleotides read TGTGCCAGCAGTTTATCCCCCGCAGGGGTCCGTACCTTC.

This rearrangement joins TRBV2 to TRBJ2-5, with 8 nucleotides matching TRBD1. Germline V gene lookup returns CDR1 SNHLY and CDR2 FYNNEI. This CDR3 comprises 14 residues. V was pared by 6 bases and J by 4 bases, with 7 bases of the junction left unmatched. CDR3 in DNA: TGTGCCAGCAGATACGGGACAGGCGCAGAGACCCAGTACTTC. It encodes CASRYGTGAETQYF.

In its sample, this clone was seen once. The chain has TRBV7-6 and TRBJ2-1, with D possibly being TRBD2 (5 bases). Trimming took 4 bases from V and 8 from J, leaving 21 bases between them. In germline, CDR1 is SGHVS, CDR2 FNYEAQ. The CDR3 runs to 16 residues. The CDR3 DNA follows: TGTGCCAGCAGCTCCCCGGGGTTGAGACTCGGGGATGAGCAGTTCTTC. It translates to CASSSPGLRLGDEQFF.

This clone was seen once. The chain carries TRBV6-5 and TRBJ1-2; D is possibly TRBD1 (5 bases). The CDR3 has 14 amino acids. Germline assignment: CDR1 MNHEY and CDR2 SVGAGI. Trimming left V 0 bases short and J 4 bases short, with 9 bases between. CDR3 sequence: CASSYSLDIYGYTF. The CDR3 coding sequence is TGTGCCAGCAGTTACTCGCTGGACATCTATGGCTACACCTTC.

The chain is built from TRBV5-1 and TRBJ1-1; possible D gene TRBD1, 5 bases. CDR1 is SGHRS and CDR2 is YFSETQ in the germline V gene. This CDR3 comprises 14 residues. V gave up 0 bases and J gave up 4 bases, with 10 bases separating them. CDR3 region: CASSLVSGGTEAFF. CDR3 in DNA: TGCGCCAGCAGCTTGGTCTCCGGGGGCACTGAAGCTTTCTTT.